This T cell receptor beta chain was recorded in a study of somatic mutations in cytotoxic T cells in rheumatoid arthritis. Profiling relied on immunoSEQ multiplex PCR, and the TCRdb table lists in-frame clones only, not all of them. Found here are 35,000 to 40,000 clones, 84% of them singletons; the top ten hold about 3.2%. The length of the CDR3 is 15 residues. Trimming shortened V by 3 bases and J by 1 base, and 9 bases separated the two germline ends. Germline V gene data show CDR1 as WSHSY and CDR2 as SAAADI. The specimen sequenced was CD8+ T cells sorted from blood. The receptor was derived from a middle-aged man in good health. J is TRBJ2-2 and V is TRBV10-2; D is possibly TRBD1 (6 bases). This chain's CDR3 is CASSEQGWNTGELFF. As DNA, the CDR3 is TGCGCCAGCAGTGAACAGGGTTGGAACACCGGGGAGCTGTTTTTT.